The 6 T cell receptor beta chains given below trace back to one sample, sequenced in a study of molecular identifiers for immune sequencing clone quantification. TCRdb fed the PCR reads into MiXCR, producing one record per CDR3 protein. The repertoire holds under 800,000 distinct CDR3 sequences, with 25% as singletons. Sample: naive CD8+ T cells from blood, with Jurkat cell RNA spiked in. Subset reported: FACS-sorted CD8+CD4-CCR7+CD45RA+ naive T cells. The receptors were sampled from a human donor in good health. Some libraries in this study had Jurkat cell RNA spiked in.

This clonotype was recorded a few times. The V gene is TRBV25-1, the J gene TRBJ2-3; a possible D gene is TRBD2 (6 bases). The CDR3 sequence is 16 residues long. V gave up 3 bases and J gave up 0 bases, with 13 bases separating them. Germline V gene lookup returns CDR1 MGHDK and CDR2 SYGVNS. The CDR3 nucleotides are TGTGCCAGCAGTGAGAGGGTAGCGGAAAGCACAGATACGCAGTATTTT. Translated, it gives CASSERVAESTDTQYF.

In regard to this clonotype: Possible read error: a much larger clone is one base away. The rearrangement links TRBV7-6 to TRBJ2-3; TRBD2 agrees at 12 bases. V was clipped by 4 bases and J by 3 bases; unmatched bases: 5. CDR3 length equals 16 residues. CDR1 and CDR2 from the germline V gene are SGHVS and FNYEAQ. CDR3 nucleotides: TGTGCCAGCAGCTCGGGGACTAGCGGGTGTACAGATACGCAGTATTTT. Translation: CASSSGTSGCTDTQYF. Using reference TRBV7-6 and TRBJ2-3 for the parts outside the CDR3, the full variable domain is GAGVSQSPRYKVTKRGQDVALRCDPISGHVSLYWYRQALGQGPEFLTYFNYEAQQDKSGLPNDRFSAERPEGSISTLTIQRTEQRDSAMYRCASSSGTSGCTDTQYFGPGTRLTVL.

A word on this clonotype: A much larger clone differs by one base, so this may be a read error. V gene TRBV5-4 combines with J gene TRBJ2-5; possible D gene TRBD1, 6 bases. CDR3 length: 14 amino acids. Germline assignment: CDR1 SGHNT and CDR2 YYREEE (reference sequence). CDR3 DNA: TGTGCCAGCAGCTATACAGGGATGGATGAGACCCTGTACTTC. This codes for CASSYTGMDETLYF.

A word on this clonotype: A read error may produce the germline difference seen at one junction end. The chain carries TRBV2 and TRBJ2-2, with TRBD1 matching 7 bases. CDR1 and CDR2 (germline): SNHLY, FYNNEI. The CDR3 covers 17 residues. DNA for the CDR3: TGTGCCAGCAGTGATAGTGGGACAGTCACGAACACCGGGGAGCTGTGTTTT. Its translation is CASSDSGTVTNTGELCF.

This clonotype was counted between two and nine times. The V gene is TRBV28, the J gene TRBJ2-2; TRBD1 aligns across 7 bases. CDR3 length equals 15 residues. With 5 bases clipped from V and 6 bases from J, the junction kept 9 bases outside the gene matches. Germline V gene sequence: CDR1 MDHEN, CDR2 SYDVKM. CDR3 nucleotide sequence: TGTGCCAGCAGTACAACTTACAGGGGCGCCGGGGAGCTGTTTTTT. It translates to CASSTTYRGAGELFF.

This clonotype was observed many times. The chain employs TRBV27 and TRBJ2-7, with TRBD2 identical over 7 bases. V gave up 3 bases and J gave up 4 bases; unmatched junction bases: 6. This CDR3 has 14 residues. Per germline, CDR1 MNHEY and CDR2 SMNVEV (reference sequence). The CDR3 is CASSFAGGSYEQYF. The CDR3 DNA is TGTGCCAGCAGTTTCGCCGGGGGGTCGTACGAGCAGTACTTC.